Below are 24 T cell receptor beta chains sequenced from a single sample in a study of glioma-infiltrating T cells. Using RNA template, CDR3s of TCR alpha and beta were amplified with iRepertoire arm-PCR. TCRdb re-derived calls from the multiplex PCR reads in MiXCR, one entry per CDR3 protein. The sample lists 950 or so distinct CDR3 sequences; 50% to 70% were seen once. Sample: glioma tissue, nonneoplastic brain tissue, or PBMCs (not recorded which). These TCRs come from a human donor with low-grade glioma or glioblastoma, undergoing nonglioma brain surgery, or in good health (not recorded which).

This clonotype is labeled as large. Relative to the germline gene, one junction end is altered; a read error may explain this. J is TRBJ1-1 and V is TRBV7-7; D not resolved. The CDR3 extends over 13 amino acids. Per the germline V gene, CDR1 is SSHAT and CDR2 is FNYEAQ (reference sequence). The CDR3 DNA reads TGTGCTAGCAGCTTGGACTCGAACACTGAAGCTTTCTTT. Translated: CASSLDSNTEAFF.

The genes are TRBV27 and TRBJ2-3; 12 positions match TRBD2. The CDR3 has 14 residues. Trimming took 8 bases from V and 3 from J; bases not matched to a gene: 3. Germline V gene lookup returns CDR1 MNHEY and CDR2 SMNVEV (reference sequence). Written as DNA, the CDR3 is TGTGCCAGCTCGACTAGCGGGAGAACAGATACGCAGTATTTT. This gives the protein CASSTSGRTDTQYF.

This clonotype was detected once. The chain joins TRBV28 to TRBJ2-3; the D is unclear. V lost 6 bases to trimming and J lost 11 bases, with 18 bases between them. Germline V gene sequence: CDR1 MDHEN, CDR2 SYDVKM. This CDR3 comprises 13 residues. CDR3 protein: CASSLSPTDEQYF. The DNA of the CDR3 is TGTGCCAGCAGCCTTTCCCCGACGGATGAGCAGTATTTT.

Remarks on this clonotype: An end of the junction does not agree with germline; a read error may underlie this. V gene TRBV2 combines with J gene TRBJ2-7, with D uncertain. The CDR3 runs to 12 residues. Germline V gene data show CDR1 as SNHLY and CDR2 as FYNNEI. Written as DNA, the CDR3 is TGTGCTAGCAGTAGAGAAGGTTATGAACAGTACTTC. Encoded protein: CASSREGYEQYF.

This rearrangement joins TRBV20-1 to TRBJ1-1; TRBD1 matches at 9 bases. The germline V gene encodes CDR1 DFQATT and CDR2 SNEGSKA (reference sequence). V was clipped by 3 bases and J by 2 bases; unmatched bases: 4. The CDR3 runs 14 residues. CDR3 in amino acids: CSASRGQGNTEAFF. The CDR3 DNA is TGCAGTGCTAGCAGGGGACAGGGAAACACTGAAGCTTTCTTT.

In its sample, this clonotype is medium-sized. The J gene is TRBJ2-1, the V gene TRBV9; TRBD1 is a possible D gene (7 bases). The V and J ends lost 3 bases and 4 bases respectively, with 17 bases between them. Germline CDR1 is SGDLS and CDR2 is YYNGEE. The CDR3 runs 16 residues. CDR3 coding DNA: TGTGCCAGCAGCGCCAGGGGGGACAGCACTTACAATGAGCAGTTCTTC. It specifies CASSARGDSTYNEQFF.

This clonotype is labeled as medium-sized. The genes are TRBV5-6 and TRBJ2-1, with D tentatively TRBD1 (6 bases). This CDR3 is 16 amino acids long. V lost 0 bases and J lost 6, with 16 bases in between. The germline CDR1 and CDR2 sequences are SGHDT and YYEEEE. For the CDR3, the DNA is TGTGCCAGCAGCTTGGGACCCCTAACAGGGTTCAATGAGCAGTTCTTC. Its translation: CASSLGPLTGFNEQFF.

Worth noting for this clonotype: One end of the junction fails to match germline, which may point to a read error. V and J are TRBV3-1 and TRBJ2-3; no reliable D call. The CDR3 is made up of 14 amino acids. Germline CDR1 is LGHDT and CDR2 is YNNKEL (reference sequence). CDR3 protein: CAGSPHDGTDTQYF. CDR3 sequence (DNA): TGTGCCGGCAGCCCTCACGATGGGACAGATACGCAGTATTTT.

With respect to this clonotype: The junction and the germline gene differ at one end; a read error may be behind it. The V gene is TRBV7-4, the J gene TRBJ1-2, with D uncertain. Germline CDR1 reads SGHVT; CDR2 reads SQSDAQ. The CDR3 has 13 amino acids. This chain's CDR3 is CASSLGWNSDYTF. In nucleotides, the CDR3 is TGTGCAAGCAGCTTAGGCTGGAACTCCGACTACACCTTC. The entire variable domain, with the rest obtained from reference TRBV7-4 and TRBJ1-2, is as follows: GAGVSQSPRYKVAKRGRDVALRCDSISGHVTLYWYRQTLGQGSEVLTYSQSDAQRDKSGRPSGRFSAERPERSVSTLKIQRTEQGDSAVYLCASSLGWNSDYTFGSGTRLTVV.

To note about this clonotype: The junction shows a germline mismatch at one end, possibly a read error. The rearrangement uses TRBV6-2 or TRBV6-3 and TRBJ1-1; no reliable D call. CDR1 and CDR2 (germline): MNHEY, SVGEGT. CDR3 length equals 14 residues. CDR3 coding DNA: TGTGCCAGCACCGAGGACCTAGTGGACTCTGAAGCTTTCTTC. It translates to CASTEDLVDSEAFF.

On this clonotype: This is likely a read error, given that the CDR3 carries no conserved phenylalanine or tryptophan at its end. In DNA, the CDR3 is TGTGCCAGCTCCCCGGCCGGTTCGCGCACAGATACGCAGTATGGG. Encoded protein: CASSPAGSRTDTQYG. This rearrangement joins TRBV6-2 or TRBV6-3 to TRBJ2-3; no definite D call. The length of the CDR3 is 15 residues. V was shortened by 8 bases and J by 1 base, with 16 bases between the two germline ends. The germline V gene has CDR1 MNHEY and CDR2 SVGEGT.

The CDR3 reads CASSWGESTDTQYF. CDR3 DNA sequence: TGTGCCAGCAGTTGGGGGGAATCCACAGATACGCAGTATTTT. The genes are TRBV27 and TRBJ2-3, with D maybe TRBD2 (6 bases). V lost 4 bases, J lost 2 bases, and 10 bases lay in between. Looked up from germline, CDR1 is MNHEY and CDR2 is SMNVEV (reference sequence). The CDR3 extends over 14 amino acids.

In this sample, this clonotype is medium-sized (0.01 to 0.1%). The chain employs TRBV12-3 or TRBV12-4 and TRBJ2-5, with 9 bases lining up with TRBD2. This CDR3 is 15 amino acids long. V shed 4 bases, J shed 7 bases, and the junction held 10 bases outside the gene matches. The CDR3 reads CASSSPIAGDMTQYF. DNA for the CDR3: TGTGCCAGCAGTTCGCCGATAGCGGGAGATATGACCCAGTACTTC.

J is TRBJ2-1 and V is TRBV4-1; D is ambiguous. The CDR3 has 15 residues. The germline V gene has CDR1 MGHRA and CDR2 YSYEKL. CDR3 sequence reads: CVGSPPGTGLNEQFF. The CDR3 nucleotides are TGCGTTGGCAGCCCTCCAGGAACGGGCCTAAATGAGCAGTTCTTC.

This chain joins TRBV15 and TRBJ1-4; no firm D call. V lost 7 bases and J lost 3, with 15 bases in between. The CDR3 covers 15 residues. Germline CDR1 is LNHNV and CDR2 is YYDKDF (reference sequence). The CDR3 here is CATMTRSTANEKLFF. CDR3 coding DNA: TGTGCCACCATGACCAGGTCGACTGCTAATGAAAAACTGTTTTTT.

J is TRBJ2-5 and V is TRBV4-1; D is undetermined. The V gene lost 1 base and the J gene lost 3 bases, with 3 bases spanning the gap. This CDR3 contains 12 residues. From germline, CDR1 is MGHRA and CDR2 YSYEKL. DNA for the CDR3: TGCGCCAGCAGCCAAGGGGAAGAGACCCAGTACTTC. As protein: CASSQGEETQYF.

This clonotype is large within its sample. The CDR3 here is CASSLSPGRGYTF. The CDR3, as DNA: TGTGCCAGCAGTTTATCCCCGGGGAGAGGCTACACCTTC. The rearrangement links TRBV27 to TRBJ1-2; D not certain. Deletions cut 0 bases from V and 8 bases from J, with 10 bases between. The germline V gene encodes CDR1 MNHEY and CDR2 SMNVEV (reference sequence). CDR3 length: 13 residues.

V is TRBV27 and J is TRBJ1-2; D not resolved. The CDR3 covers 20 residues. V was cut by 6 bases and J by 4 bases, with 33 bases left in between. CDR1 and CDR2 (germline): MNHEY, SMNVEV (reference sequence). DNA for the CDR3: TGTGCCAGCAGACTGGTAGACGCAGGCGATACAGCCCTTAAGATCTATGGCTACACCTTC. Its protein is CASRLVDAGDTALKIYGYTF.

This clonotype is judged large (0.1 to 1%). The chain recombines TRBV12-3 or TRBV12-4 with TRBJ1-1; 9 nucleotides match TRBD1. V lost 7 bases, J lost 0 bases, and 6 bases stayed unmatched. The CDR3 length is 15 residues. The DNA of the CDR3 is TGTGCCAGCACCCGGACAGGGGAGGTGAACACTGAAGCTTTCTTT. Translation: CASTRTGEVNTEAFF.

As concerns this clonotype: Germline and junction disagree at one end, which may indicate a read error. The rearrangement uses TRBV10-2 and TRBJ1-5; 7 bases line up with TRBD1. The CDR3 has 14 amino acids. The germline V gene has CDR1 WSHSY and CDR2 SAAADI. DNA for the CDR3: TGTGCCTCCGGGACAGACGATAGCAATCAGCCCCCGCACTTT. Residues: CASGTDDSNQPPHF.

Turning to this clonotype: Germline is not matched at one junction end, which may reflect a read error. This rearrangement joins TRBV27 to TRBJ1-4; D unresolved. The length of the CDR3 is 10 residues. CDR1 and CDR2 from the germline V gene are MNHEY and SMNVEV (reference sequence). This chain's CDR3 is CASSRGKNCF. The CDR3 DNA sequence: TGTGCCAGCTCAAGAGGGAAAAACTGTTTT.

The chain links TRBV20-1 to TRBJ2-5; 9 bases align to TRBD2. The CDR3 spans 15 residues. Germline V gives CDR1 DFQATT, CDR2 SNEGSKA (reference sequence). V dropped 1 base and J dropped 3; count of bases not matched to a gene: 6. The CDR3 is CSARGSGGPEETQYF. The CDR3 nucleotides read TGCAGTGCTAGAGGAAGCGGGGGGCCGGAAGAGACCCAGTACTTC.

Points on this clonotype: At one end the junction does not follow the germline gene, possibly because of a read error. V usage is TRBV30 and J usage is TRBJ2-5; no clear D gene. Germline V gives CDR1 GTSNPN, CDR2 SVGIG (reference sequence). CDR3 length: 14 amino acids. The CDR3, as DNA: TGTGCCTGGAGCGACTGGAGTAACCAAGACACCCAGTACTTT. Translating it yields CAWSDWSNQDTQYF.

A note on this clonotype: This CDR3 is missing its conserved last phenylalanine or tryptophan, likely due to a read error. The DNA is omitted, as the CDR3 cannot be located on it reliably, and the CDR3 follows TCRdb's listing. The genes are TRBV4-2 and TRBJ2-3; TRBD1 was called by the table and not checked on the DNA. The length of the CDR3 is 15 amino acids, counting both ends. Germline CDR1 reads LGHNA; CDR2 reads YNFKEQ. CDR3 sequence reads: CASSQEGPSADTQEV.